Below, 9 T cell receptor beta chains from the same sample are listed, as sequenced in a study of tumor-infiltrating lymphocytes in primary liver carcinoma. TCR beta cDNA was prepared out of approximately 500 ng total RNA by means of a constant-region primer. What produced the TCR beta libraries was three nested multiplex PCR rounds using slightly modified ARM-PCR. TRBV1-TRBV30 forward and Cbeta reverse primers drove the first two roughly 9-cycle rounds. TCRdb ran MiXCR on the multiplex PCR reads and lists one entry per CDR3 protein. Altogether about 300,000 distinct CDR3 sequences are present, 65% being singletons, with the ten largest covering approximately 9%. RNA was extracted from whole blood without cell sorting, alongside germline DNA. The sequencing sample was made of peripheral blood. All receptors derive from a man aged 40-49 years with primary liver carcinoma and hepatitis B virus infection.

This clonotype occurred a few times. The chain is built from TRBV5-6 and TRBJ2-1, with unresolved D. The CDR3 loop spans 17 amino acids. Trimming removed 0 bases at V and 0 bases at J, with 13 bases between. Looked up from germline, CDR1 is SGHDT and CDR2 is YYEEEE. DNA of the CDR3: TGTGCCAGCAGCTTGGAGTGGAGCCTTAGCTCCTACAATGAGCAGTTCTTC. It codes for CASSLEWSLSSYNEQFF. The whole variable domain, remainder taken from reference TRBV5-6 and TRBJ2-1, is DAGVTQSPTHLIKTRGQQVTLRCSPKSGHDTVSWYQQALGQGPQFIFQYYEEEERQRGNFPDRFSGHQFPNYSSELNVNALLLGDSALYLCASSLEWSLSSYNEQFFGPGTRLTVL.

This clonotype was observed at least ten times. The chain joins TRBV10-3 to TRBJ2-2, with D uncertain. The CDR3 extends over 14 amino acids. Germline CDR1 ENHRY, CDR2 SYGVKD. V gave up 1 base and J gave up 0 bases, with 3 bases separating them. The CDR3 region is CAISEYANTGELFF. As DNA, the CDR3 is TGTGCCATCAGTGAGTACGCGAACACCGGGGAGCTGTTTTTT.

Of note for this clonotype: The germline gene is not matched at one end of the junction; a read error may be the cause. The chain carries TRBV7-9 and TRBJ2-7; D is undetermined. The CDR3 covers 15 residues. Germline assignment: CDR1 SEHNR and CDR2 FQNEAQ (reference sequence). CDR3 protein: CASNLVTSSAYEQYF. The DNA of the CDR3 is TGTGCCAGCAACTTAGTGACCTCGTCAGCCTACGAGCAGTACTTC.

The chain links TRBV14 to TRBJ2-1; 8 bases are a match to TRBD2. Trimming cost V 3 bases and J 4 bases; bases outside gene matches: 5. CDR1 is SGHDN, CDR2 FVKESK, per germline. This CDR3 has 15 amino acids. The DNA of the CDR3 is TGTGCCAGCAGCCAGGCGACTAGCGTTTACAATGAGCAGTTCTTC. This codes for CASSQATSVYNEQFF. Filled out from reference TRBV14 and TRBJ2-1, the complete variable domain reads EAGVTQFPSHSVIEKGQTVTLRCDPISGHDNLYWYRRVMGKEIKFLLHFVKESKQDESGMPNNRFLAERTGGTYSTLKVQPAELEDSGVYFCASSQATSVYNEQFFGPGTRLTVL.

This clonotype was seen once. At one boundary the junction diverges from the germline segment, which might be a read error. CDR3: CAGSQDNYEQHF. The CDR3 region has the DNA TGCGCCGGCAGCCAGGACAATTACGAGCAGCACTTC. The chain couples TRBV4-3 to TRBJ2-7; D may be TRBD1 (5 bases). This CDR3 spans 12 amino acids. Germline V lookup: CDR1 LGHNA, CDR2 YSLEER.

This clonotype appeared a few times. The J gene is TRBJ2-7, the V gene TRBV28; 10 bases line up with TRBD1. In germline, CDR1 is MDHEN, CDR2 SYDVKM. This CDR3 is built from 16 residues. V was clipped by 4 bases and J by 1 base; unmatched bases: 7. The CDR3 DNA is TGTGCCAGCAGTTCCCCGGGGACAGGGGCATCCTACGAGCAGTACTTC. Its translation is CASSSPGTGASYEQYF.

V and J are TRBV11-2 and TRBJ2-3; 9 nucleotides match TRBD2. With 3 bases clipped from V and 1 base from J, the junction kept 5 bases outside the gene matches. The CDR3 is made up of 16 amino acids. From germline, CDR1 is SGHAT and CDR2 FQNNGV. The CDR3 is CASSLKTSGGTDTQYF. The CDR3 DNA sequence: TGTGCCAGCAGCTTGAAGACTAGCGGTGGCACAGATACGCAGTATTTT. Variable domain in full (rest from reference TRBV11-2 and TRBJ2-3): EAGVAQSPRYKIIEKRQSVAFWCNPISGHATLYWYQQILGQGPKLLIQFQNNGVVDDSQLPKDRFSAERLKGVDSTLKIQPAKLEDSAVYLCASSLKTSGGTDTQYFGPGTRLTVL.

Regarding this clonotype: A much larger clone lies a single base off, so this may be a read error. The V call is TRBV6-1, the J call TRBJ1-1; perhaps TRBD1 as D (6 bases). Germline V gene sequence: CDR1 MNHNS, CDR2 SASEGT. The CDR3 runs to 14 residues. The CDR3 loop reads CASSDTGTITEASF. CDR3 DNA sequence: TGTGCCAGCAGTGATACAGGGACGATCACTGAAGCTTCCTTT.

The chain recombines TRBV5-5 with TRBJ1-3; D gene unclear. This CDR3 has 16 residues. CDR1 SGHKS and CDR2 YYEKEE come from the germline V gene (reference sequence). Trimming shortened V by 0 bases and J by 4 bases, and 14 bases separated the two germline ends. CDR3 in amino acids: CASSLEPVTGGNTIYF. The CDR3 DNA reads TGTGCCAGCAGCTTGGAGCCGGTCACCGGGGGAAACACCATATATTTT. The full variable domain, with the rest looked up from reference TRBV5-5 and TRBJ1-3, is DAGVTQSPTHLIKTRGQQVTLRCSPISGHKSVSWYQQVLGQGPQFIFQYYEKEERGRGNFPDRFSARQFPNYSSELNVNALLLGDSALYLCASSLEPVTGGNTIYFGEGSWLTVV.